One sample yielded the 30 T cell receptor beta chains listed below, sequenced in a study of blood T cells in healthy people across ages. A sample-barcoded 5' primer and a J-beta primer mix were used in a second PCR of roughly 6 to 12 cycles. One entry per CDR3 protein, called by TCRdb with MiXCR from the 5' RACE reads. The sample lists some 1,500,000 distinct CDR3 sequences; approximately 43% were seen once. Sequences were obtained from blood. The receptors here all came from a woman younger than 30 in good health.

CDR3 region: CSVVTSGSWETQYF. The CDR3 DNA is TGCAGCGTTGTGACTAGCGGGAGCTGGGAGACCCAGTACTTC. This chain connects TRBV29-1 to TRBJ2-5; 12 positions agree with TRBD2. From germline, CDR1 is SQVTM and CDR2 ANQGSEA. This CDR3 region has 14 residues. V trimming: 4 bases; J trimming: 5 bases; junction bases outside the gene matches: 5.

This clonotype turned up a few times. This chain connects TRBV4-3 to TRBJ2-6, with TRBD1 matching over 8 bases. The ends lost 1 base at V and 2 bases at J; junction bases unmatched: 10. The CDR3 contains 19 residues. Germline V gene lookup returns CDR1 LGHNA and CDR2 YSLEER. For the CDR3, the DNA is TGCGCCAGCAGCCAAGTTTATCGGGCAGGGGGCACTGGGGCCAACGTCCTGACTTTC. Translated: CASSQVYRAGGTGANVLTF.

This clonotype was picked up a small number of times. V is TRBV7-9 and J is TRBJ2-1; D ambiguous. This CDR3 comprises 14 residues. V lost 5 bases and J lost 4, with 12 bases in between. Germline V CDR1 and CDR2: SEHNR, FQNEAQ (reference sequence). The CDR3 DNA reads as TGTGCCAGCAGCCTAACGTTTCGGTACAATGAGCAGTTCTTC. It codes for CASSLTFRYNEQFF. Full variable domain (missing parts from reference TRBV7-9 and TRBJ2-1): DTGVSQNPRHKITKRGQNVTFRCDPISEHNRLYWYRQTLGQGPEFLTYFQNEAQLEKSRLLSDRFSAERPKGSFSTLEIQRTEQGDSAMYLCASSLTFRYNEQFFGPGTRLTVL.

This rearrangement joins TRBV25-1 to TRBJ2-1; no clear D. CDR3 length: 13 amino acids. Looked up from germline, CDR1 is MGHDK and CDR2 is SYGVNS. Trimming removed 3 bases from V and 8 bases from J, with 11 bases in between. CDR3 coding DNA: TGTGCCAGCAGTGACATAGGGTCCGATGAGCAGTTCTTC. This sequence encodes CASSDIGSDEQFF.

This clonotype turned up a few times. The V gene is TRBV15, the J gene TRBJ2-3, with D possibly being TRBD2 (5 bases). In germline, CDR1 is LNHNV, CDR2 YYDKDF (reference sequence). This CDR3 contains 16 residues. Trimming left V 2 bases short and J 3 bases short, with 15 bases between. CDR3 nucleotide sequence: TGTGCCACCAGCAGATCGAAGGCCCTAGCAACAGATACGCAGTATTTT. It specifies CATSRSKALATDTQYF.

The J gene is TRBJ2-7, the V gene TRBV11-2; tentative D call: TRBD1 (5 bases). Trimming stripped 1 base from V and 4 bases from J, with 11 bases between. In germline, CDR1 is SGHAT, CDR2 FQNNGV. The CDR3 consists of 14 residues. The CDR3 DNA follows: TGTGCCAGCAGCTTAGGCACCAGGGTTTACGAGCAGTACTTC. This codes for CASSLGTRVYEQYF.

The sample holds a few counts of this clonotype. The chain employs TRBV7-2 and TRBJ2-3; TRBD2 agrees at 7 bases. Germline V gene sequence: CDR1 SGHTA, CDR2 FQGNSA. The CDR3 is 15 amino acids. V dropped 2 bases and J dropped 4; count of bases not matched to a gene: 6. The CDR3 sequence is CASSLLGGSADTQYF. DNA for the CDR3: TGTGCCAGCAGCTTATTAGGCGGGAGTGCAGATACGCAGTATTTT.

This clonotype was counted only a few times. The chain joins TRBV27 to TRBJ2-5, with a weak D call TRBD1 (6 bases). In germline, CDR1 is MNHEY, CDR2 SMNVEV (reference sequence). The CDR3 length is 15 residues. The germline V and J ends were trimmed by 3 bases and 5 bases, with 16 bases remaining between them. The CDR3 reads CASSFGRGWGETQYF. Here the CDR3 DNA reads TGTGCCAGCAGTTTTGGCAGGGGTTGGGGTGAGACCCAGTACTTC.

The V and J genes are TRBV4-3 and TRBJ2-3; D may match TRBD1 or TRBD2 (5 bases each). V was trimmed by 1 base and J by 0 bases, leaving 17 bases between them. The length of the CDR3 is 18 residues. From germline, CDR1 is LGHNA and CDR2 YSLEER. Here the CDR3 DNA reads TGCGCCAGCAGCCAAGTTCCGGGGCCTGGGGTTAGCACAGATACGCAGTATTTT. Its translation: CASSQVPGPGVSTDTQYF.

The chain recombines TRBV6-5 with TRBJ2-5; tentative D call: TRBD2 (5 bases). The V end was cut by 10 bases, the J end by 2 bases, with 17 bases between. Germline CDR1 reads MNHEY; CDR2 reads SVGAGI. CDR3 length: 14 residues. As DNA, the CDR3 is TGTGCCAACAGACCCGGGGTCCTACAAGAGACCCAGTACTTC. Protein sequence: CANRPGVLQETQYF.

The chain uses TRBV7-2 and TRBJ2-3, with 10 nucleotides matching TRBD1. The ends lost 5 bases at V and 0 bases at J; junction bases unmatched: 5. The CDR3 is made up of 16 amino acids. CDR1 and CDR2 from the germline V gene are SGHTA and FQGNSA. Here the CDR3 reads CASSRQGASSTDTQYF. In DNA, the CDR3 is TGTGCCAGCAGCCGACAGGGGGCAAGTAGCACAGATACGCAGTATTTT.

The table lists this clonotype with many counts. The chain combines TRBV4-2 with TRBJ1-1; D gene unclear. Germline V gives CDR1 LGHNA, CDR2 YNFKEQ. The CDR3 runs 13 residues. The germline V and J ends were trimmed by 6 bases and 0 bases, with 8 bases remaining between them. CDR3 region: CASRSQLNTEAFF. The CDR3 nucleotides are TGTGCCAGCAGGTCGCAACTGAACACTGAAGCTTTCTTT.

The CDR3 nucleotides read TGTGCCAGCAGTCGGACAGAGACGCTCCACTTT. Translated: CASSRTETLHF. The gene calls are TRBV12-3 or TRBV12-4 and TRBJ1-6; a possible D gene is TRBD1 (6 bases). Trimming took 5 bases from V and 16 from J, leaving 12 bases between them. This CDR3 contains 11 residues.

This clonotype was found a few times. The chain couples TRBV4-1 to TRBJ1-2; D uncertain. CDR3 length: 17 amino acids. CDR1 is MGHRA, CDR2 YSYEKL, per germline. Trimming shortened V by 0 bases and J by 0 bases, and 14 bases separated the two germline ends. The CDR3 here is CASSQEARRTTNYGYTF. CDR3 bases: TGCGCCAGCAGCCAAGAAGCACGACGGACCACTAACTATGGCTACACCTTC.

The table lists this clonotype with many counts. The CDR3 protein is CASSQGFSYEQYF. The CDR3 bases are TGTGCCAGCAGCCAAGGGTTCTCCTACGAGCAGTACTTC. This chain uses TRBV3-1 with TRBJ2-7; D is ambiguous. The CDR3 loop spans 13 amino acids. V gave up 1 base and J gave up 0 bases, with 4 bases separating them. Germline assignment: CDR1 LGHDT and CDR2 YNNKEL (reference sequence).

This clonotype was seen more than once but under ten times. This chain links TRBV7-2 with TRBJ2-1; 12 bases map to TRBD2. CDR1 SGHTA and CDR2 FQGNSA come from the germline V gene. There are 15 residues in the CDR3. Trimming took 3 bases from V and 8 from J; bases not matched to a gene: 5. CDR3 in DNA: TGTGCCAGCAGCTTTGCTAGCGGGGGGGCCGATGAGCAGTTCTTC. Residues: CASSFASGGADEQFF. The full variable domain, its missing parts supplied by reference TRBV7-2 and TRBJ2-1, is GAGVSQSPSNKVTEKGKDVELRCDPISGHTALYWYRQSLGQGLEFLIYFQGNSAPDKSGLPSDRFSAERTGGSVSTLTIQRTQQEDSAVYLCASSFASGGADEQFFGPGTRLTVL.

The genes are TRBV29-1 and TRBJ2-1; 7 bases map to TRBD2. The DNA end is more similar to TRBJ2-7, so the J call may be wrong. The CDR3 loop spans 14 amino acids. CDR1 SQVTM and CDR2 ANQGSEA come from the germline V gene. The CDR3 DNA sequence: TGCAGCGTTAGCGAAGCGGGGCCCTACAATGAGCAGTACTTC. Residues: CSVSEAGPYNEQYF.

The V call is TRBV6-1, the J call TRBJ2-1, with TRBD2 matching 13 bases. CDR1 is MNHNS and CDR2 is SASEGT in the germline V gene. The CDR3 is made up of 20 amino acids. After removal of 5 bases from V and 8 bases from J, the junction contained 21 bases not matched to a gene. The DNA of the CDR3 is TGTGCCAGCAGTCTCCGGCGAGGGCGGACTAGCGGGAGTATGGTCGATGAGCAGTTCTTC. Translation gives CASSLRRGRTSGSMVDEQFF.

This clonotype was seen a handful of times. The chain uses TRBV7-9 and TRBJ1-2, with TRBD1 as a possible D gene (6 bases). Trimming stripped 5 bases from V and 0 bases from J, with 13 bases between. Germline values: CDR1 SEHNR, CDR2 FQNEAQ (reference sequence). The CDR3 has 15 residues. CDR3 DNA sequence: TGTGCCAGCAGCACAGGACAGCTCGCTAACTATGGCTACACCTTC. Protein product: CASSTGQLANYGYTF.

V usage is TRBV7-2 and J usage is TRBJ1-5; D is uncertain. The V end lost 1 base, the J end lost 2 bases, and 9 bases lay between the germline ends. The CDR3 runs 15 residues. Germline V gene data show CDR1 as SGHTA and CDR2 as FQGNSA. CDR3 sequence reads: CASSLEPRRNQPQHF. The CDR3 coding sequence is TGTGCCAGCAGCTTAGAGCCTCGACGCAATCAGCCCCAGCATTTT. Together with reference TRBV7-2 and TRBJ1-5, the CDR3 gives the full variable domain: GAGVSQSPSNKVTEKGKDVELRCDPISGHTALYWYRQSLGQGLEFLIYFQGNSAPDKSGLPSDRFSAERTGGSVSTLTIQRTQQEDSAVYLCASSLEPRRNQPQHFGDGTRLSIL.

This chain joins TRBV10-3 and TRBJ2-1; TRBD1 agrees at 7 bases. The CDR3 is made up of 14 amino acids. Germline V gives CDR1 ENHRY, CDR2 SYGVKD. The trim removed 2 bases at V and 5 bases at J, leaving 3 bases unmatched. The CDR3 DNA reads as TGTGCCATCAGTGAGGGACAGGTAAACAATGAGCAGTTCTTC. Amino acid sequence: CAISEGQVNNEQFF.

The chain is built from TRBV27 and TRBJ1-2; a possible D gene is TRBD1 (5 bases). V was clipped by 6 bases and J by 5 bases, with 13 bases between them. CDR1 is MNHEY, CDR2 SMNVEV, per germline (reference sequence). This CDR3 has 13 residues. The CDR3 DNA reads TGTGCCAGCAGCCTAAGGTGGGGGTATGGCTACACCTTC. Translation gives CASSLRWGYGYTF.

The chain has TRBV7-6 and TRBJ2-3, with D maybe TRBD2 (6 bases). Germline assignment: CDR1 SGHVS and CDR2 FNYEAQ. Trimming took 5 bases from V and 1 from J, leaving 16 bases between them. This CDR3 has 16 residues. This CDR3 is CASSPYGGARTDTQYF. The CDR3 bases are TGTGCCAGCAGCCCCTACGGGGGAGCTCGCACAGATACGCAGTATTTT.

Concerning this clonotype itself: This may stem from a read error, because a much larger clone lies one nucleotide away. The chain links TRBV3-1 to TRBJ1-2; D unresolved. The length of the CDR3 is 16 residues. CDR1 is LGHDT and CDR2 is YNNKEL in the germline V gene (reference sequence). Trimming removed 1 base at V and 4 bases at J, with 16 bases between. The CDR3 is CASSQGVLTAPYGYTF. The DNA of the CDR3 is TGTGCCAGCAGCCAAGGTGTGTTAACAGCACCCTATGGCTACACCTTC.

The chain employs TRBV14 and TRBJ1-1; D is uncertain. This CDR3 has 12 amino acids. V was cut by 1 base and J by 7 bases, with 7 bases left in between. Germline V gives CDR1 SGHDN, CDR2 FVKESK. The DNA for the CDR3 is TGTGCCAGCAGCCAAGGACCAGTTGAAGCTTTCTTT. This codes for CASSQGPVEAFF.

This rearrangement joins TRBV20-1 to TRBJ1-3; unclear D gene. There are 14 residues in the CDR3. The V gene's germline CDR1 is DFQATT and CDR2 SNEGSKA (reference sequence). Trimming shortened V by 6 bases and J by 1 base, and 13 bases separated the two germline ends. CDR3 amino acids: CSAGDWGSGNTIYF. CDR3 nucleotides: TGCAGTGCGGGCGACTGGGGATCTGGAAACACCATATATTTT.

This clonotype has only a few counts. The chain has TRBV4-1 and TRBJ1-5; D gene unclear. The ends were cut back, 0 bases at V and 9 bases at J, with 12 bases in the middle. The germline V gene encodes CDR1 MGHRA and CDR2 YSYEKL. The CDR3 sequence is 14 residues long. The CDR3 sequence: CASSQESGFLPQHF. CDR3 sequence (DNA): TGCGCCAGCAGCCAAGAATCGGGGTTTCTGCCCCAGCATTTT.

This clonotype appeared a few times. This chain connects TRBV21-1 to TRBJ2-3; the D call TRBD2 from the table was never checked on the DNA. TRBV21-1 is designated a pseudogene. The CDR3 sequence is 15 residues long. In DNA form, the CDR3 reads TGTGCCAGCAGCAAGAAGCGGGAGATCACAGATACGCAGTATTTT. Residues: CASSKKREITDTQYF.

This clonotype was counted a few times. The CDR3 sequence is CASSGTGEGQPQHF. As DNA, the CDR3 is TGTGCCAGTTCCGGGACAGGGGAAGGCCAGCCCCAGCATTTT. The gene calls are TRBV19 and TRBJ1-5, with 10 bases matching TRBD1. The CDR3 length is 14 residues. Germline loops: CDR1 LNHDA, CDR2 SQIVND (reference sequence). The ends lost 8 bases at V and 7 bases at J; junction bases unmatched: 8.

Only a few counts were recorded for this clonotype. The chain carries TRBV29-1 and TRBJ1-2, with 7 nucleotides matching TRBD1. The CDR3 contains 14 residues. Germline CDR1 and CDR2: SQVTM and ANQGSEA. J was trimmed by 3 bases and V by 4 bases; bases with no gene match: 8. The CDR3 DNA is TGCAGCGTTGGCAATTCCAGGGGGTACTATGGCTACACCTTC. Protein: CSVGNSRGYYGYTF.